These 23 T cell receptor beta chains were all obtained from the same sample, sequenced in a study of blood T cell repertoires in COVID-19. Clones were read by immunoSEQ multiplex PCR, and TCRdb kept only the in-frame ones, dropping some. The sample includes about 230,000 clones, around 86% of them seen just once. The material sequenced was peripheral blood. The receptors derive from a man aged 50 or older with COVID-19, enrolled during active disease.

The rearrangement joins TRBV7-9 to TRBJ2-3; 7 positions agree with TRBD2. The CDR3 runs to 18 residues. V shed 5 bases, J shed 0 bases, and the junction held 14 bases outside the gene matches. Germline-derived CDR1 and CDR2 are SEHNR and FQNEAQ (reference sequence). In nucleotides, the CDR3 is TGTGCCAGCAGCGGACAAAAAGTGGGGGGAGGGAGCACAGATACGCAGTATTTT. It codes for CASSGQKVGGGSTDTQYF.

The chain recombines TRBV7-9 with TRBJ1-1; D is possibly TRBD1 (6 bases). V gave up 6 bases and J gave up 4 bases, with 18 bases separating them. The CDR3 is 15 residues long. Per the germline V gene, CDR1 is SEHNR and CDR2 is FQNEAQ (reference sequence). As DNA, the CDR3 is TGTGCCAGCAGACGGGGGGCGGCGGGTACCACTGAAGCTTTCTTT. Protein product: CASRRGAAGTTEAFF.

This clone has more than one count but fewer than ten. The CDR3 region has the DNA TGTGCCAGCAGCCAGTCTGGTTATAATGAAAAACTGTTTTTT. This encodes CASSQSGYNEKLFF. The V and J genes are TRBV7-9 and TRBJ1-4, with D uncertain. Germline V CDR1 and CDR2: SEHNR, FQNEAQ (reference sequence). The CDR3 extends over 14 amino acids. V shed 5 bases and J shed 4 bases, with 11 bases lying between them.

The V and J genes are TRBV14 and TRBJ1-2, with D unclear. Trimming removed 1 base from V and 4 bases from J, with 13 bases in between. The CDR3 spans 15 residues. From germline, CDR1 is SGHDN and CDR2 FVKESK. DNA of the CDR3: TGTGCCAGCAGCCAAGGCGGCGGAAGGCGCTATGGCTACACCTTC. It codes for CASSQGGGRRYGYTF.

The V call is TRBV11-1, the J call TRBJ2-7, with TRBD1 matching 10 bases. The V gene end was trimmed by 6 bases and the J gene end by 3 bases; junction bases not matched to a gene: 11. Germline CDR1 SGHAT, CDR2 FQDESV (reference sequence). The CDR3 runs 16 residues. The DNA for the CDR3 is TGTGCCAGCAGTCCCCCCGGGGGACAGGGGATCTACGAGCAGTACTTC. Protein product: CASSPPGGQGIYEQYF.

This clone was seen a handful of times. The rearrangement joins TRBV21-1 to TRBJ2-7; the D call in the table, TRBD2, was not verified against the DNA. TRBV21-1 is reported as a pseudogene. The CDR3 length is 15 residues. CDR3 coding DNA: TGTGCCAGCAGCAAAGTTAAGCGGGAGGGTTACGAGCAGTACTTC. Protein product: CASSKVKREGYEQYF.

The J gene is TRBJ1-2, the V gene TRBV6-5, with D hard to call. Germline lookup yields CDR1 MNHEY and CDR2 SVGAGI. Trimming shortened V by 1 base and J by 2 bases, and 8 bases separated the two germline ends. The CDR3 is 14 amino acids. The CDR3 sequence: CASSYFPANYGYTF. CDR3 DNA sequence: TGTGCCAGCAGTTACTTCCCCGCGAACTATGGCTACACCTTC.

The chain combines TRBV5-6 with TRBJ2-5; TRBD1 matches at 10 bases. Germline V lookup: CDR1 SGHDT, CDR2 YYEEEE. The CDR3 extends over 15 amino acids. Trimming took 0 bases from V and 5 from J; bases not matched to a gene: 4. The CDR3 sequence: CASSLGQGAIETQYF. The CDR3 nucleotides are TGTGCCAGCAGCTTGGGACAGGGGGCAATTGAGACCCAGTACTTC.

The chain is built from TRBV6-5 and TRBJ2-7, with 11 positions matching TRBD1. This CDR3 is built from 16 residues. CDR1 is MNHEY and CDR2 is SVGAGI in the germline V gene. Germline trimming cut 0 bases from V and 6 bases from J; bases unmatched to any gene: 7. The CDR3: CASSYSGTGGPFEQYF. DNA for the CDR3: TGTGCCAGCAGTTACTCCGGGACAGGGGGGCCCTTCGAGCAGTACTTC.

This chain connects TRBV19 to TRBJ2-3; 10 bases agree with TRBD2. CDR1 and CDR2 from the germline V gene are LNHDA and SQIVND (reference sequence). V shed 3 bases, J shed 0 bases, and the junction held 6 bases outside the gene matches. This CDR3 has 17 residues. The CDR3 spells CASSMLAGGTSTDTQYF. The DNA of the CDR3 is TGTGCCAGTAGTATGTTAGCGGGGGGTACTAGCACAGATACGCAGTATTTT.

The chain combines TRBV5-1 with TRBJ1-6, with a weak D call TRBD1 (5 bases). This CDR3 has 14 amino acids. V gave up 7 bases and J gave up 15 bases, with 23 bases separating them. The V gene's germline CDR1 is SGHRS and CDR2 YFSETQ. The CDR3 bases are TGCGCCAGCCACCCGGACTTGGGGGGAAACGACCTCCACTTT. Translated: CASHPDLGGNDLHF.

V usage is TRBV2 and J usage is TRBJ1-2; D is unresolved. Trimming pared 0 bases from V and 6 bases from J, leaving 11 bases between. This CDR3 region has 14 residues. In germline, CDR1 is SNHLY, CDR2 FYNNEI. The CDR3 DNA reads TGTGCCAGCAGTGAAGCTGCCCGAGGGCATGGCTACACCTTC. Translation gives CASSEAARGHGYTF.

V is TRBV19 and J is TRBJ1-1; TRBD1 might be the D (5 bases). Germline V gene lookup returns CDR1 LNHDA and CDR2 SQIVND (reference sequence). The CDR3 is 15 amino acids. V was clipped by 6 bases and J by 3 bases, with 17 bases between them. The CDR3 DNA is TGTGCCAGTAGACACCCGGGGGGATCAGACACTGAAGCTTTCTTT. Protein: CASRHPGGSDTEAFF.

J is TRBJ1-1 and V is TRBV27; D is uncertain. The CDR3 sequence is 15 residues long. Germline CDR1 reads MNHEY; CDR2 reads SMNVEV (reference sequence). V was shortened by 5 bases and J by 2 bases, with 15 bases between the two germline ends. The CDR3 DNA follows: TGTGCCAGCAGTCTTAGCGGCGAGTACAACACTGAAGCTTTCTTT. It codes for CASSLSGEYNTEAFF.

The V and J genes are TRBV7-3 and TRBJ2-1; 7 bases line up with TRBD1. CDR3 size: 14 residues. J was trimmed by 7 bases and V by 8 bases; bases with no gene match: 11. Germline loops: CDR1 SGHTA, CDR2 FQGTGA. DNA for the CDR3: TGTGCCAGCTCTCAGGGGGTAGCCGGAAATGAGCAGTTCTTC. This codes for CASSQGVAGNEQFF.

V gene TRBV19 combines with J gene TRBJ2-7, with TRBD2 matching over 11 bases. J was trimmed by 0 bases and V by 3 bases; bases with no gene match: 16. Germline V lookup: CDR1 LNHDA, CDR2 SQIVND (reference sequence). The CDR3 contains 20 residues. CDR3 region: CASSMEGLVAGGIGSYEQYF. In nucleotides, the CDR3 is TGTGCCAGTAGTATGGAGGGTTTGGTAGCGGGAGGGATTGGCTCCTACGAGCAGTACTTC.

The CDR3 here is CASSLSGLLAYNEQFF. CDR3 bases: TGCGCCAGCAGCCTCTCGGGACTCCTTGCCTACAATGAGCAGTTCTTC. The chain uses TRBV5-1 and TRBJ2-1; possibly TRBD2 for D (6 bases). CDR3 length: 16 residues. Trimming left V 4 bases short and J 2 bases short, with 16 bases between. CDR1 and CDR2 (germline): SGHRS, YFSETQ.

The count of this clone is one. V gene TRBV5-4 combines with J gene TRBJ1-5; weak D call: TRBD1 (6 bases). Germline-derived CDR1 and CDR2 are SGHNT and YYREEE (reference sequence). There are 12 residues in the CDR3. V lost 5 bases and J lost 6, with 9 bases in between. The CDR3 loop reads CASSSQGQPQHF. CDR3 nucleotide sequence: TGTGCCAGCAGTTCACAGGGTCAGCCCCAGCATTTT.

V is TRBV24-1 and J is TRBJ1-1; TRBD1 matches 9 bases. J lost 2 bases, V lost 11 bases, and 8 bases had no gene match. Germline V lookup: CDR1 KGHDR, CDR2 SFDVKD. The length of the CDR3 is 14 residues. The CDR3 is CASQPGQGNTEAFF. The DNA for the CDR3 is TGTGCCAGCCAACCGGGACAGGGCAACACTGAAGCTTTCTTT.

This clone was detected only once. CDR3 sequence: CASSRTGERNSPLHF. The CDR3 nucleotides are TGTGCCAGCAGCCGGACAGGGGAGCGGAATTCACCCCTCCACTTT. The chain combines TRBV7-2 with TRBJ1-6; 9 bases fit TRBD1. The CDR3 totals 15 residues. V trimming: 5 bases; J trimming: 7 bases; junction bases outside the gene matches: 6. Germline CDR1 is SGHTA and CDR2 is FQGNSA.

The genes are TRBV11-2 and TRBJ1-4; unclear D gene. The CDR3 totals 16 residues. Germline assignment: CDR1 SGHAT and CDR2 FQNNGV. The V gene lost 5 bases and the J gene lost 4 bases, with 17 bases spanning the gap. The CDR3 protein is CASSLLEDVHNEKLFF. As DNA, the CDR3 is TGTGCCAGCAGCCTACTTGAGGATGTCCATAATGAAAAACTGTTTTTT. The full variable domain, with the rest looked up from reference TRBV11-2 and TRBJ1-4, is EAGVAQSPRYKIIEKRQSVAFWCNPISGHATLYWYQQILGQGPKLLIQFQNNGVVDDSQLPKDRFSAERLKGVDSTLKIQPAKLEDSAVYLCASSLLEDVHNEKLFFGSGTQLSVL.

The chain is built from TRBV15 and TRBJ1-2; weak D call: TRBD1 (6 bases). The CDR3 runs 15 residues. V was clipped by 0 bases and J by 2 bases, with 10 bases between them. CDR1 and CDR2 from the germline V gene are LNHNV and YYDKDF (reference sequence). CDR3 region: CATSRDRGGNYGYTF. The CDR3 DNA sequence: TGTGCCACCAGCAGAGATCGTGGGGGCAACTATGGCTACACCTTC.

The chain employs TRBV21-1 and TRBJ2-5; the table's D call of TRBD2 was not tested on the DNA. TRBV21-1 is shown as a pseudogene. The CDR3 loop spans 13 amino acids. CDR3 nucleotide sequence: TGTGCCAGCAGCAAAGGTATCCAAGAGACCCAGTACTTC. Protein sequence: CASSKGIQETQYF.